This TCR beta chain was sequenced in a study of cytomegalovirus exposure and HLA in healthy donors. Study-level background: Of around 410 genotyped donors, 81% grouped in the Caucasian-associated ancestry cluster. Study-wide results and limits: Researchers counted 180 or so TCR beta chains as cytomegalovirus-associated.

Primers for the PCR totalled 60 Vbeta and 13 Jbeta. Assay used: immunoSEQ multiplex PCR; TCRdb lists only in-frame clones, some missing. The sample consists of 81,000 or so clones, 75% to 85% of them appearing once. J lost 5 bases, V lost 3 bases, and 8 bases had no gene match. This CDR3 has 16 residues. Germline V gives CDR1 MNHEY, CDR2 SMNVEV (reference sequence). This clone has just one count. What it binds is not known. V and J are TRBV27 and TRBJ2-3; 10 bases are a match to TRBD1. The sequenced sample was PBMCs. The TCR originated in a middle-aged man in good health and CMV-seropositive. In DNA form, the CDR3 reads TGTGCCAGCAGTTTCGGCGGGACAGGGGTGGGAGATACGCAGTATTTT. Its translation is CASSFGGTGVGDTQYF.